The T cell receptor (beta chain) described here comes from a study of control samples from healthy donors and cancer patients. The germline CDR1 and CDR2 sequences are SGHKS and YYEKEE (reference sequence). This CDR3 has 14 amino acids. V was trimmed by 0 bases and J by 5 bases, leaving 11 bases between them. Assay used: immunoSEQ multiplex PCR; TCRdb lists only in-frame clones, some missing. The profile covers 100,000 to 150,000 clones, with around 87% appearing a single time and about 2.7% taken by the ten largest. This sequence joins TRBV5-5 and TRBJ1-2; a weak D match, TRBD1 (5 bases). Material for sequencing was blood. The source of this sequence is a man aged 60-69 years in good health. Here the CDR3 DNA reads TGTGCCAGCAGCTTGGCAGTGGGGGAATATGGCTACACCTTC. Translated: CASSLAVGEYGYTF.